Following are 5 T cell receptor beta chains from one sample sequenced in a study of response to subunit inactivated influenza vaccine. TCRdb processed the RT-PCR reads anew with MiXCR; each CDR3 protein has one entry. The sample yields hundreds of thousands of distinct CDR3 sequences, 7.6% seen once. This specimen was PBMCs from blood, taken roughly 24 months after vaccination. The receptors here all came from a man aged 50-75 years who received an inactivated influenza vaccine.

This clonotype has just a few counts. The CDR3 sequence: CSARPPGTAHKSGYGYTF. The CDR3 DNA sequence: TGCAGTGCTAGACCTCCCGGGACGGCTCATAAGTCGGGCTATGGCTACACCTTC. The chain employs TRBV20-1 and TRBJ1-2, with D perhaps TRBD1 (5 bases). Germline loops: CDR1 DFQATT, CDR2 SNEGSKA (reference sequence). The CDR3 spans 18 residues. Trimming removed 2 bases from V and 4 bases from J, with 26 bases in between.

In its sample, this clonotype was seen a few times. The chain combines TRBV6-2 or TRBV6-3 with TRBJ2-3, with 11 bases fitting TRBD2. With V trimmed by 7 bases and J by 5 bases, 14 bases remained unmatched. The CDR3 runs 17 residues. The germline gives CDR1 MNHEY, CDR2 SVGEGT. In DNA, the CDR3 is TGTGCCAGCACCCAACCGATACTAGCGGGAGTTCGAGATACGCAGTATTTT. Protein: CASTQPILAGVRDTQYF.

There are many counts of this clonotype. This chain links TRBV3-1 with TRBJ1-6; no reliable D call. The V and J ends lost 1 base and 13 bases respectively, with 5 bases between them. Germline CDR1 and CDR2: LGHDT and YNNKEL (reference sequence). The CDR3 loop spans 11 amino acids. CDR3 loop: CASSQGGPLHF. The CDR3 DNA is TGTGCCAGCAGCCAAGGAGGGCCCCTCCACTTT.

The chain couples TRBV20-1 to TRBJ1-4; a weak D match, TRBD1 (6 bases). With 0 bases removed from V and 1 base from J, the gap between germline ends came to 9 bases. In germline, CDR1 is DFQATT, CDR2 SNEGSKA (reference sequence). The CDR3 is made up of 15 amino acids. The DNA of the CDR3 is TGCAGTGCTAGAGAATCGACAGGAACTAATGAAAAACTGTTTTTT. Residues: CSARESTGTNEKLFF.

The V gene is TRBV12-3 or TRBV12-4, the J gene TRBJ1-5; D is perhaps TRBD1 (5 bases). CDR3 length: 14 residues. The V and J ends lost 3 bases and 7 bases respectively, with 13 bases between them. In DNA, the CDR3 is TGTGCCAGCAGTTTGGGGGGAATGCGCCAGCCCCAGCATTTT. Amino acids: CASSLGGMRQPQHF.